Sequencing of this TCR beta chain was carried out in a study of T-cell reconstitution after alpha-beta-depleted transplantation in children. The TCRbeta library incorporated unique molecular identifiers. TCRdb re-called the PCR reads with MiXCR, one entry per CDR3 protein. This table has around 800,000 distinct CDR3 sequences, about 16% appearing once. Comment on this clonotype: Its antigen remains unknown.

Study observations and caveats: Most T-cell counts and diversity one year after the transplant came from T cells that were newly produced. The origin of high day-60 TCRbeta diversity in some patients lay in surviving recipient T cells and thymic progenitors.

V lost 7 bases and J 2 bases, leaving 21 bases between the germline ends. The CDR3 sequence is 16 residues long. The V gene's germline CDR1 is MNHEY and CDR2 SMNVEV (reference sequence). The receptor was derived from a male patient under 18 who had a stem cell transplant for acute lymphoblastic leukemia, so the T cells may come from the graft donor. V is TRBV27 and J is TRBJ2-7; D could derive from TRBD1 or TRBD2 (5 bases each). Sequencing used PBMCs, mostly from graft donor cells, obtained 360 days after TCRalphabeta/CD19-depleted stem cell transplant. CDR3 protein: CASTHYKGPGTYEQYF. CDR3 coding DNA: TGTGCCAGCACCCACTATAAGGGGCCGGGGACCTACGAGCAGTACTTC.